This T cell receptor beta chain was found in a study of technical replicates of blood from a handful of donors. Here immunoSEQ multiplex PCR was the method, and the copy in TCRdb shows in-frame clones only, minus some. The sample yields about 100,000 clones, approximately 96% seen once. Germline V lookup: CDR1 SQVTM, CDR2 ANQGSEA. Trimming stripped 1 base from V and 9 bases from J, with 9 bases between. This CDR3 is 11 amino acids long. The receptor was isolated from a human donor in good health. The chain carries TRBV29-1 and TRBJ2-5; D unresolved. Sample: T cells isolated from PBMCs. CDR3 coding DNA: TGCAGCGTTGAAGGCCCTGAGGCCCAGTACTTC. It specifies CSVEGPEAQYF.